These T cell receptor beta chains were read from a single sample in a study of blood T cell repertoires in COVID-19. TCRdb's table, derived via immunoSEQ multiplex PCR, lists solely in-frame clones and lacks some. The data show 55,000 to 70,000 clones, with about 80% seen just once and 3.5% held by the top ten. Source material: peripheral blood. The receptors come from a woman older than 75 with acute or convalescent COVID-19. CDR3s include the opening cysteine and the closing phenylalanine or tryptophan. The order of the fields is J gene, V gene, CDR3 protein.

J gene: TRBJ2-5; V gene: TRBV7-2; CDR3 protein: CATQGWGGRQETQYF
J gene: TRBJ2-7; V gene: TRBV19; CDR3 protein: CASSIPPGKAEQYF
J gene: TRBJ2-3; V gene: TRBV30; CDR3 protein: CAWSGAGGDTDTQYF
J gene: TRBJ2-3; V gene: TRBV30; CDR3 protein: CACLVRGRALADTQYF
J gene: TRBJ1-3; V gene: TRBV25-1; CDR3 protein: CASSKNRDSPTGNTIYF
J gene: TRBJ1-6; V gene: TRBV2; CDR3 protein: CASSEGSRDYNSPLHF
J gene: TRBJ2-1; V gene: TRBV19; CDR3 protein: CASTPGVAGGRNEQFF
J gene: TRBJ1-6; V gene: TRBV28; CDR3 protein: CASSPTGTRHSPLHF
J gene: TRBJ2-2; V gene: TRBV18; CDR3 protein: CASSLGLAGTNTGELFF
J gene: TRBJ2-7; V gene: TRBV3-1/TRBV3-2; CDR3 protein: CASSRHVLEQYF
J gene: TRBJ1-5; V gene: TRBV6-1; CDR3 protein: CASSERNGLTQHF
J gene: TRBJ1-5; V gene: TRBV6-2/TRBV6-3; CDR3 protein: CASSDRVSQPQHF
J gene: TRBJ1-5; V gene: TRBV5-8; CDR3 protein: CASSLGQVIGQPQHF
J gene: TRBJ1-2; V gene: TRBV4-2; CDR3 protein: CASSTPGLNYGYTF
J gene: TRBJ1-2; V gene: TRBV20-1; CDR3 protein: CSALLGRGYTF
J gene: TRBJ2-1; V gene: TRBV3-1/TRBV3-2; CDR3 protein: CASSQEPGLRVNEQFF
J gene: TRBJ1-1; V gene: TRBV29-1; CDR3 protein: CSVAQGAGTEAFF
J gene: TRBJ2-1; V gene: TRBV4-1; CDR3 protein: CASSQDRSLAGYNEQFF
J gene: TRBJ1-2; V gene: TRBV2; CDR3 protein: CASSEALLAGNYGYTF
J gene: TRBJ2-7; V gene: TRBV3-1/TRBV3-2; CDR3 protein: CASSPSGRSYEQYF
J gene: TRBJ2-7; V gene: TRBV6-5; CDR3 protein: CASSYRGLAREQYF
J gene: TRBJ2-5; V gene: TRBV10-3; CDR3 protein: CAISGQETQYF
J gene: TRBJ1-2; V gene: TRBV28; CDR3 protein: CASSFGRGQTNYGYTF
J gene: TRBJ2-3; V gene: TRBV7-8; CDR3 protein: CASSLGPGGDFRLTDTQYF
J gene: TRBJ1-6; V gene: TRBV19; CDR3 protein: CASSRQGANSPLHF
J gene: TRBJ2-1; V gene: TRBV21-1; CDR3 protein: CASPYHRSSYNEQFF
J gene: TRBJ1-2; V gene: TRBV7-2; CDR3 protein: CASSRHVIGGYGYTF
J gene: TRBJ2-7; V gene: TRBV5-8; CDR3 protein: CASSLTSTAYYEQYF
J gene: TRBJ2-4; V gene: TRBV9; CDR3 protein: CASSVPSLAKNIQYF
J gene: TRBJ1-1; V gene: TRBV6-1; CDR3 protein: CASSEERGGETEAFF
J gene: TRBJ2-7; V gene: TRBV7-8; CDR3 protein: CASSPPIRVGEQYF
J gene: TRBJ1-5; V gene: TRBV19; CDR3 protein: CASSTPAPSGRGGQPQHF
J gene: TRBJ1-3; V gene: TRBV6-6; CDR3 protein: CASSPVQTGKFRNTIYF